The 26 T cell receptor beta chains listed next were all sequenced from one sample in a study of monozygotic twins with inflammatory bowel disease. TCRdb reprocessed the 5' RACE reads, with one entry per CDR3 protein and no DNA. The repertoire shows approximately 400,000 distinct CDR3 sequences; the top ten hold less than 2.5%. Sequenced: blood. These receptors were collected from a human donor with ulcerative colitis or Crohn's disease, or a healthy co-twin of an affected twin (not recorded which).

The V gene is TRBV5-1, the J gene TRBJ2-7; TCRdb calls TRBD1, which cannot be checked without DNA. The CDR3 runs to 14 residues. Germline V gives CDR1 SGHRS, CDR2 YFSETQ. The CDR3 sequence is CASSLEARVYEQYF.

CDR3 sequence: CASSLVIHTEAFF. The V and J genes are TRBV12-3 or TRBV12-4 and TRBJ1-1. CDR3 size: 13 residues.

The chain carries TRBV6-1 and TRBJ2-3; TCRdb calls TRBD2, which cannot be checked without DNA. Germline V gene sequence: CDR1 MNHNS, CDR2 SASEGT. CDR3 length: 15 residues. Here the CDR3 reads CASSSSGGGLDTQYF.

The rearrangement links TRBV27 to TRBJ1-4. CDR3 length: 16 residues. Looked up from germline, CDR1 is MNHEY and CDR2 is SMNVEV (reference sequence). The CDR3 is CASSLSVGQFNEKLFF.

The rearrangement uses TRBV7-6 and TRBJ1-2. CDR3 length: 13 amino acids. Germline values: CDR1 SGHVS, CDR2 FNYEAQ. Here the CDR3 reads CASSFGYRYGYTF.

CDR3 region: CSARAARWTGEQRNTEAFF. This chain links TRBV20-1 with TRBJ1-1; the TCRdb call, TRBD1, lacks DNA for checking. Germline lookup yields CDR1 DFQATT and CDR2 SNEGSKA (reference sequence). The CDR3 covers 19 residues.

V and J are TRBV7-6 and TRBJ2-7; TCRdb's D call, TRBD2, is unchecked because there is no DNA. Germline CDR1 SGHVS, CDR2 FNYEAQ. The CDR3 is 12 amino acids. The CDR3 protein is CASSLPSGEQYF.

The chain carries TRBV18 and TRBJ2-7; TCRdb's D gene call, TRBD1, goes unchecked for lack of DNA. The CDR3 runs 14 residues. Germline CDR1 KGHSH, CDR2 LQKENI. This CDR3 reads CASSPRGGVYEQYF.

V and J are TRBV6-6 and TRBJ2-1; TCRdb's D call of TRBD2 is untestable without DNA. The germline CDR1 and CDR2 sequences are MNHNY and SVGAGI (reference sequence). This CDR3 has 13 amino acids. Here the CDR3 reads CASSWSGGGEQFF.

The V gene is TRBV11-2, the J gene TRBJ2-3; TCRdb returns TRBD2, unconfirmable since there is no DNA. The CDR3 length is 15 residues. Germline CDR1 is SGHAT and CDR2 is FQNNGV. Here the CDR3 reads CVSMRAGGHTDTQYF.

This chain links TRBV30 with TRBJ1-3. Germline values: CDR1 GTSNPN, CDR2 SVGIG (reference sequence). The CDR3 consists of 13 residues. CDR3 loop: CAWSASQGNTIYF.

The genes are TRBV27 and TRBJ2-2; the D call of TRBD1 rests on TCRdb alone, since no DNA is present to check it. Germline values: CDR1 MNHEY, CDR2 SMNVEV (reference sequence). This CDR3 is 12 amino acids long. CDR3: CASSSTGGELFF.

This chain's CDR3 is CASSLVSGYEQYF. The rearrangement uses TRBV11-2 and TRBJ2-7. The CDR3 has 13 amino acids. CDR1 is SGHAT, CDR2 FQNNGV, per germline.

This chain connects TRBV7-7 to TRBJ2-1; with no DNA, the TCRdb D assignment of TRBD1 cannot be verified. The CDR3 length is 15 residues. CDR1 is SSHAT, CDR2 FNYEAQ, per germline (reference sequence). The CDR3 spells CASSLGTGTSNEQFF. The full variable domain, its missing parts supplied by reference TRBV7-7 and TRBJ2-1, is GAGVSQSPRYKVTKRGQDVTLRCDPISSHATLYWYQQALGQGPEFLTYFNYEAQPDKSGLPSDRFSAERPEGSISTLTIQRTEQRDSAMYRCASSLGTGTSNEQFFGPGTRLTVL.

V is TRBV15 and J is TRBJ2-7; TCRdb's assignment of TRBD1 cannot be checked, as there is no DNA. Germline V gene data show CDR1 as LNHNV and CDR2 as YYDKDF (reference sequence). The CDR3 spans 15 residues. CDR3 sequence reads: CATSRTGTGSSEQYF.

J is TRBJ1-2 and V is TRBV7-9; the TCRdb D gene call, TRBD1, has no DNA to confirm it. CDR1 and CDR2 from the germline V gene are SEHNR and FQNEAQ (reference sequence). The CDR3 runs 13 residues. The CDR3 here is CASRVDSVYGYTF.

The gene calls are TRBV7-3 and TRBJ1-1; absent DNA, TCRdb's TRBD1 call cannot be checked. CDR3 length equals 13 residues. Germline CDR1 SGHTA, CDR2 FQGTGA. This chain's CDR3 is CASSSDARGRAFF.

The V gene is TRBV7-2, the J gene TRBJ1-6. Germline V gene sequence: CDR1 SGHTA, CDR2 FQGNSA. CDR3 size: 16 residues. CDR3 in amino acids: CASSFRISGNNSPLHF. Supplemented by reference TRBV7-2 and TRBJ1-6, the full variable domain reads GAGVSQSPSNKVTEKGKDVELRCDPISGHTALYWYRQSLGQGLEFLIYFQGNSAPDKSGLPSDRFSAERTGGSVSTLTIQRTQQEDSAVYLCASSFRISGNNSPLHFGNGTRLTVT.

The rearrangement links TRBV3-1 to TRBJ2-6. Germline V lookup: CDR1 LGHDT, CDR2 YNNKEL (reference sequence). This CDR3 region has 15 residues. The CDR3 loop is CASSHGVAGANVLTF.

The V gene is TRBV5-1, the J gene TRBJ2-3; TCRdb selects TRBD1, and the lack of DNA leaves this call unchecked. The CDR3 spans 16 residues. Per germline, CDR1 SGHRS and CDR2 YFSETQ. The CDR3 spells CASSKPGGKGTDTQYF.

The rearrangement joins TRBV3-1 to TRBJ2-3; TCRdb's D call of TRBD1 is untestable without DNA. The CDR3 runs 17 residues. Germline V gene sequence: CDR1 LGHDT, CDR2 YNNKEL (reference sequence). The CDR3 protein is CASSLKGQQPYGDTQYF.

This chain's CDR3 is CASSFFAVNQPQHF. V usage is TRBV12-3 or TRBV12-4 and J usage is TRBJ1-5. CDR3 length: 14 amino acids.

The gene calls are TRBV6-1 and TRBJ2-1; the D call of TRBD1 rests on TCRdb alone, since no DNA is present to check it. The CDR3 runs 19 residues. In germline, CDR1 is MNHNS, CDR2 SASEGT. CDR3 protein: CASKREGTGKRYSTDEQFF.

This chain joins TRBV2 and TRBJ1-4; checking the TCRdb D call of TRBD1 is not possible without DNA. Germline V gives CDR1 SNHLY, CDR2 FYNNEI. The CDR3 is made up of 15 amino acids. CDR3 sequence reads: CASSPLQGVNEKLFF.

The V gene is TRBV5-6, the J gene TRBJ2-2; TCRdb's assignment of TRBD1 cannot be checked, as there is no DNA. In germline, CDR1 is SGHDT, CDR2 YYEEEE. CDR3 size: 17 residues. The CDR3 sequence: CASSFPGQGPYTGELFF.

The CDR3: CASSLSAGTTMNTEAFF. The chain joins TRBV5-1 to TRBJ1-1; the TCRdb D gene call, TRBD1, has no DNA to confirm it. Germline loops: CDR1 SGHRS, CDR2 YFSETQ. The CDR3 has 17 residues. The full variable domain, completed using reference TRBV5-1 and TRBJ1-1, is KAGVTQTPRYLIKTRGQQVTLSCSPISGHRSVSWYQQTPGQGLQFLFEYFSETQRNKGNFPGRFSGRQFSNSRSEMNVSTLELGDSALYLCASSLSAGTTMNTEAFFGQGTRLTVV.